The 25 T cell receptor beta chains listed next were all sequenced from one sample in a study of T cell responses to AZD1222 COVID-19 vaccine. Profiled with immunoSEQ multiplex PCR; TCRdb holds only in-frame clones, not every one. The sample holds about 120,000 clones, almost 95% seen once. Sequenced material: peripheral blood, taken on day 0 of AZD1222 vaccination. The receptors stem from an adult in good health.

J is TRBJ2-5 and V is TRBV7-9; no definite D call. Trimming removed 1 base at V and 5 bases at J, with 11 bases between. From germline, CDR1 is SEHNR and CDR2 FQNEAQ (reference sequence). The length of the CDR3 is 14 residues. The CDR3, as DNA: TGTGCCAGCAGCTTAGGCTCCGGGTTGGAGACCCAGTACTTC. It encodes CASSLGSGLETQYF.

The CDR3 sequence is CASSRPGTGGYEQYF. The DNA for the CDR3 is TGTGCCAGCAGCCGACCCGGGACAGGGGGCTACGAGCAGTACTTC. The chain is built from TRBV25-1 and TRBJ2-7, with 11 bases identical to TRBD1. The CDR3 contains 15 residues. J lost 3 bases, V lost 6 bases, and 7 bases had no gene match. CDR1 and CDR2 from the germline V gene are MGHDK and SYGVNS.

This sequence joins TRBV4-3 and TRBJ2-7; weak D call: TRBD2 (5 bases). The CDR3 extends over 14 amino acids. Germline CDR1 and CDR2: LGHNA and YSLEER. Trimming left V 0 bases short and J 2 bases short, with 8 bases between. The CDR3 is CASSQEWGAYEQYV. The CDR3 DNA follows: TGCGCCAGCAGCCAAGAATGGGGAGCCTACGAGCAGTACGTC.

This chain links TRBV9 with TRBJ1-4; tentative D call: TRBD1 (5 bases). The CDR3 sequence is 14 residues long. Trimming removed 1 base at V and 6 bases at J, with 10 bases between. CDR1 is SGDLS and CDR2 is YYNGEE in the germline V gene. The CDR3 sequence: CASSVSRADEKLFF. CDR3 coding DNA: TGTGCCAGCAGCGTATCCAGGGCCGATGAAAAACTGTTTTTT.

The genes are TRBV11-3 and TRBJ1-1; 7 nucleotides align to TRBD1. Losses at the gene ends were 5 bases for V and 5 bases for J; bases not matched to a gene: 14. CDR1 is SGHNT, CDR2 YENEEA, per germline. This CDR3 contains 16 residues. The CDR3, as DNA: TGTGCCAGCAGCCCCCCCAACAGGGGCGTGGGTACTGAAGCTTTCTTT. This gives the protein CASSPPNRGVGTEAFF.

The gene calls are TRBV19 and TRBJ1-2; TRBD1 is a possible D gene (5 bases). CDR1 is LNHDA and CDR2 is SQIVND in the germline V gene (reference sequence). The CDR3 sequence is 12 residues long. V lost 7 bases to trimming and J lost 5 bases, with 11 bases between them. CDR3 bases: TGTGCCAGTACTGAGGGGTGGTATGGCTACACCTTC. Its translation is CASTEGWYGYTF.

This rearrangement joins TRBV6-5 to TRBJ1-1, with a possible D match to TRBD1 (6 bases). V lost 5 bases and J lost 3, with 10 bases in between. CDR1 and CDR2 from the germline V gene are MNHEY and SVGAGI. This CDR3 is 13 amino acids long. The DNA for the CDR3 is TGTGCCAGCAGTACACAGGGAGACACTGAAGCTTTCTTT. It codes for CASSTQGDTEAFF.

The CDR3 loop is CSAGGGVPYNEQFF. CDR3 sequence (DNA): TGCAGTGCTGGTGGGGGAGTCCCCTACAATGAGCAGTTCTTC. The chain is built from TRBV20-1 and TRBJ2-1; D tentatively fits TRBD1 or TRBD2 (5 bases each). Germline values: CDR1 DFQATT, CDR2 SNEGSKA (reference sequence). The CDR3 runs to 14 residues. The germline V and J ends were trimmed by 5 bases and 2 bases, with 13 bases remaining between them.

The V call is TRBV7-9, the J call TRBJ2-1; 13 bases line up with TRBD2. J was trimmed by 1 base and V by 6 bases; bases with no gene match: 9. The germline CDR1 and CDR2 sequences are SEHNR and FQNEAQ (reference sequence). The CDR3 has 18 residues. CDR3 DNA sequence: TGTGCCAGCAGGCCCGGACTAGCGGGGGATTATTCCTACAATGAGCAGTTCTTC. It codes for CASRPGLAGDYSYNEQFF.

The chain employs TRBV7-2 and TRBJ2-5; the match to TRBD2 covers 13 bases. Germline loops: CDR1 SGHTA, CDR2 FQGNSA. Losses at the gene ends were 5 bases for V and 5 bases for J; bases not matched to a gene: 5. The CDR3 contains 15 residues. The CDR3 sequence: CASSRGTSGTETQYF. In DNA form, the CDR3 reads TGTGCCAGCAGCAGAGGGACTAGCGGGACCGAGACCCAGTACTTC.

With respect to this clone: One end of the junction varies from germline; a read error may be responsible. This chain uses TRBV7-8 with TRBJ1-3, with a tentative D call TRBD1 (5 bases). CDR1 and CDR2 from the germline V gene are SGHVS and FQNEAQ. This CDR3 spans 21 amino acids. The chain's CDR3 is CAGSLGVRIGLLTRSGNTIYF. The CDR3 DNA reads TGTGCCGGCAGCTTAGGGGTCAGGATTGGGCTCTTGACGAGGTCTGGAAACACCATATATTTT.

J is TRBJ2-4 and V is TRBV10-2; D gene ambiguous. Per the germline V gene, CDR1 is WSHSY and CDR2 is SAAADI. This CDR3 region has 16 residues. Trimming removed 7 bases at V and 0 bases at J, with 16 bases between. CDR3 residues: CASTRVADIAKNIQYF. The CDR3 nucleotides are TGCGCCAGCACCCGAGTGGCAGATATAGCCAAAAACATTCAGTACTTC.

The chain is built from TRBV13 and TRBJ2-5; D is tentatively TRBD1 or TRBD2 (5 bases each). The CDR3 runs to 12 residues. Looked up from germline, CDR1 is PRHDT and CDR2 is FYEKMQ (reference sequence). Trimming shortened V by 8 bases and J by 5 bases, and 12 bases separated the two germline ends. CDR3 DNA sequence: TGTGCCAGCGGCCGAGGGGTGGAGACCCAGTACTTC. This sequence encodes CASGRGVETQYF. Drawing the rest from reference TRBV13 and TRBJ2-5, the complete variable domain is AAGVIQSPRHLIKEKRETATLKCYPIPRHDTVYWYQQGPGQDPQFLISFYEKMQSDKGSIPDRFSAQQFSDYHSELNMSSLELGDSALYFCASGRGVETQYFGPGTRLLVL.

The chain links TRBV6-5 to TRBJ1-3; a weak D match, TRBD1 (6 bases). The CDR3 has 15 residues. The V end was cut by 6 bases, the J end by 4 bases, with 16 bases between. Per germline, CDR1 MNHEY and CDR2 SVGAGI. The CDR3 loop reads CASSLRGGSGNTIYF. The CDR3 DNA reads TGTGCCAGCAGCCTCAGGGGAGGTTCCGGAAACACCATATATTTT.

This clone was counted between two and nine times. This sequence joins TRBV11-3 and TRBJ2-5; maybe TRBD2 (5 bases). The germline V gene has CDR1 SGHNT and CDR2 YENEEA. The CDR3 is 14 residues long. Trimming cost V 2 bases and J 2 bases, with 9 bases left between them. CDR3 amino acids: CASSLSSAQETQYF. CDR3 DNA sequence: TGTGCCAGCAGCTTAAGTAGCGCTCAAGAGACCCAGTACTTC.

This sequence joins TRBV24-1 and TRBJ1-3; 7 bases match TRBD1. Trimming cost V 8 bases and J 2 bases; bases outside gene matches: 8. The germline V gene encodes CDR1 KGHDR and CDR2 SFDVKD. This CDR3 region has 15 residues. The DNA of the CDR3 is TGTGCCACCAACACACCAGGGGGAGCTGGAAACACCATATATTTT. It is translated as CATNTPGGAGNTIYF.

This chain connects TRBV19 to TRBJ1-5, with TRBD1 matching over 9 bases. The CDR3 is made up of 16 amino acids. The V gene's germline CDR1 is LNHDA and CDR2 SQIVND (reference sequence). V was clipped by 5 bases and J by 8 bases; unmatched bases: 13. This CDR3 reads CASSRGQGLVMEPQHF. DNA of the CDR3: TGTGCCAGTAGTCGGGGACAGGGCCTGGTAATGGAGCCCCAGCATTTT.

The chain has TRBV12-3 or TRBV12-4 and TRBJ1-2; D not certain. There are 13 residues in the CDR3. V was clipped by 8 bases and J by 7 bases, with 17 bases between them. The CDR3 loop reads CASALALRRGYTF. The CDR3 bases are TGTGCCAGCGCCCTCGCATTAAGACGTGGCTACACCTTC.

This sequence joins TRBV18 and TRBJ1-2; 11 bases fit TRBD1. CDR3 length equals 16 residues. Germline CDR1 reads KGHSH; CDR2 reads LQKENI. The V segment lost 3 bases and the J segment 1 base; nucleotides outside the gene matches: 4. The CDR3 coding sequence is TGTGCCAGCTCACCTGGGACAGGGGGGAATAACTATGGCTACACCTTC. Translation gives CASSPGTGGNNYGYTF.

J is TRBJ2-1 and V is TRBV18, with D uncertain. Deletions cut 5 bases from V and 0 bases from J, with 17 bases between. The V gene's germline CDR1 is KGHSH and CDR2 LQKENI. The CDR3 is made up of 17 amino acids. The CDR3 DNA reads as TGTGCCAGCTCAAAAGAGTCTTTCTCCTACTCCTACAATGAGCAGTTCTTC. It encodes CASSKESFSYSYNEQFF.

V is TRBV11-3 and J is TRBJ2-7; D perhaps matches TRBD1 (6 bases). Per germline, CDR1 SGHNT and CDR2 YENEEA. Trimming took off 2 bases at V and 6 bases at J, with 11 bases between the two ends. CDR3 size: 13 residues. The CDR3 DNA follows: TGTGCCAGCAGCTTAATCTCCAGGGGCGAGCAGTACGTC. It translates to CASSLISRGEQYV.

The rearrangement links TRBV5-1 to TRBJ1-2; D may be TRBD1 (6 bases). V lost 4 bases and J 2 bases, leaving 12 bases between the germline ends. From germline, CDR1 is SGHRS and CDR2 YFSETQ. This CDR3 comprises 14 residues. The CDR3: CASSPVGANYGYTF. The CDR3 DNA follows: TGCGCCAGCAGCCCCGTGGGGGCGAACTATGGCTACACCTTC.

This chain joins TRBV3-1 (or the pseudogene TRBV3-2) and TRBJ1-1, with a tentative D call TRBD1 (6 bases). V was trimmed by 3 bases and J by 1 base, leaving 12 bases between them. From germline, CDR1 is LGHDT and CDR2 YNNKEL (reference sequence). This CDR3 is 15 amino acids long. This chain's CDR3 is CASSQLGGGNTEAFF. CDR3 nucleotide sequence: TGTGCCAGCAGCCAGTTGGGGGGCGGGAACACTGAAGCTTTCTTT.

The rearrangement links TRBV2 to TRBJ1-4, with 7 positions matching TRBD1. The J segment lost 5 bases and the V segment lost 4 bases, leaving 7 bases of the junction unmatched. CDR1 is SNHLY and CDR2 is FYNNEI in the germline V gene. The CDR3 is made up of 15 amino acids. The DNA of the CDR3 is TGTGCCAGCAGTGTTGGCGGCAGGGGGAATGAAAAACTGTTTTTT. This sequence encodes CASSVGGRGNEKLFF. The complete variable domain, with remaining parts taken from reference TRBV2 and TRBJ1-4, reads EPEVTQTPSHQVTQMGQEVILRCVPISNHLYFYWYRQILGQKVEFLVSFYNNEISEKSEIFDDQFSVERPDGSNFTLKIRSTKLEDSAMYFCASSVGGRGNEKLFFGSGTQLSVL.

The chain couples TRBV4-3 to TRBJ2-1, with D maybe TRBD2 (6 bases). Trimming stripped 1 base from V and 4 bases from J, with 11 bases between. Germline V CDR1 and CDR2: LGHNA, YSLEER. This CDR3 has 15 amino acids. The CDR3 nucleotides are TGCGCCAGCAGCCAAGTGTGGGAGGAGTACAATGAGCAGTTCTTC. Amino acid sequence: CASSQVWEEYNEQFF.